This TCR beta chain was captured in a study of CD4 T cells in relation to SARS-CoV-2 and coronaviruses. Measured with immunoSEQ multiplex PCR; TCRdb has only the in-frame clones, and not every one. The sample yields roughly 60,000 clones, 94% seen once. Trimming removed 2 bases from V and 0 bases from J, with 7 bases in between. The germline gives CDR1 KGHSH, CDR2 LQKENI. The CDR3 has 14 amino acids. CD4+ T cells from unexposed donors were obtained before the COVID-19 pandemic (2011-2018). The TCR was taken from a human donor in good health. The J gene is TRBJ1-2, the V gene TRBV18; tentatively, D is TRBD1 (5 bases). The material sequenced was naive CD4+ T cells from PBMCs. Subset defined: naive CD4+ T cells isolated by negative enrichment. CDR3 DNA: TGTGCCAGCTCACCAGACAGCTCTAACTATGGCTACACCTTC. Protein sequence: CASSPDSSNYGYTF. Variable domain in full (rest from reference TRBV18 and TRBJ1-2): NAGVMQNPRHLVRRRGQEARLRCSPMKGHSHVYWYRQLPEEGLKFMVYLQKENIIDESGMPKERFSAEFPKEGPSILRIQQVVRGDSAAYFCASSPDSSNYGYTFGSGTRLTVV.